Below, 20 T cell receptor beta chains from the same sample are listed, as sequenced in a study of T cells in Graves' hyperthyroidism and ophthalmopathy. Researchers amplified the TCR beta CDR3 regions from RNA transcripts. HTBI primers drove first-round RT-PCR of the TCR CDR3. TCRdb recomputed calls from the multiplex PCR reads with MiXCR, one row per CDR3 protein. Among fewer than 800,000 distinct CDR3 sequences listed, approximately 16% were seen once. The specimen sequenced was blood. These receptors all stem from a man aged 18 to 30 with Graves' hyperthyroidism.

V is TRBV4-3 and J is TRBJ1-6, with D uncertain. CDR3 length: 13 residues. Trimming took off 3 bases at V and 7 bases at J, with 7 bases between the two ends. The germline CDR1 and CDR2 sequences are LGHNA and YSLEER. The CDR3 DNA reads as TGCGCCAGCAGCCACCCCGGGAATTCACCCCTCCACTTT. Translated, it gives CASSHPGNSPLHF.

This clonotype was seen at least ten times. The rearrangement links TRBV7-6 to TRBJ2-3, with TRBD2 matching 9 bases. Germline CDR1 is SGHVS and CDR2 is FNYEAQ. V shed 2 bases and J 6 bases; nucleotides not matched to a gene: 6. The CDR3 runs to 15 residues. For the CDR3, the DNA is TGTGCCAGCAGCTTATTGCGGGAGGGCCAGGATACGCAGTATTTT. It translates to CASSLLREGQDTQYF.

CDR3 in amino acids: CASSPGTSVALTDTQYF. In DNA, the CDR3 is TGTGCCAGCAGCCCTGGGACTAGCGTAGCCCTCACAGATACGCAGTATTTT. This sequence joins TRBV9 and TRBJ2-3, with 10 positions matching TRBD2. This CDR3 region has 17 residues. V lost 4 bases and J lost 2; bases outside the gene matches: 10. CDR1 and CDR2 from the germline V gene are SGDLS and YYNGEE.

This chain links TRBV10-3 with TRBJ2-4; D not resolved. V dropped 10 bases and J dropped 0 bases, with 13 bases sitting between them. The CDR3 length is 14 residues. Germline-derived CDR1 and CDR2 are ENHRY and SYGVKD. Written as DNA, the CDR3 is TGTGCCACCCTTCCCCCCCAAGCCAAAAACATTCAGTACTTC. This translates into CATLPPQAKNIQYF.

The J gene is TRBJ2-5, the V gene TRBV19; 8 bases line up with TRBD1. CDR3 size: 13 residues. The ends lost 5 bases at V and 3 bases at J; junction bases unmatched: 2. From germline, CDR1 is LNHDA and CDR2 SQIVND (reference sequence). CDR3 nucleotides: TGTGCCAGTAGTCAACAGGGGGAAGAGACCCAGTACTTC. Translated, it gives CASSQQGEETQYF.

This clonotype was counted ten times or more. The chain has TRBV12-3 or TRBV12-4 and TRBJ2-3; 11 bases fit TRBD2. This CDR3 spans 15 amino acids. The junction had 5 bases not matched to a gene; V was cut back by 5 bases and J by 4 bases. CDR3 sequence reads: CASSRTSGLADTQYF. As DNA, the CDR3 is TGTGCCAGCAGTCGGACTAGCGGGTTAGCAGATACGCAGTATTTT.

The J gene is TRBJ2-7, the V gene TRBV6-1; TRBD1 might be the D (5 bases). V gave up 0 bases and J gave up 2 bases, with 8 bases separating them. This CDR3 region has 14 residues. Germline V gives CDR1 MNHNS, CDR2 SASEGT. The DNA of the CDR3 is TGTGCCAGCAGTGAAGCGCCAGGGCCCTACGAGCAGTACTTC. Translation gives CASSEAPGPYEQYF.

The table lists this clonotype with many counts. The chain carries TRBV2 and TRBJ1-1; D call uncertain. V lost 4 bases, J lost 1 base, and 16 bases lay in between. Looked up from germline, CDR1 is SNHLY and CDR2 is FYNNEI. The CDR3 consists of 16 residues. The CDR3: CASSVGPGRTNTEAFF. As DNA, the CDR3 is TGTGCCAGCAGTGTGGGCCCTGGCAGGACGAACACTGAAGCTTTCTTT.

In this sample, this clonotype turned up a few times. V is TRBV12-3 or TRBV12-4 and J is TRBJ2-1, with D maybe TRBD2 (7 bases). This CDR3 has 18 amino acids. V lost 8 bases, J lost 1 base, and 24 bases lay in between. The CDR3 DNA is TGTGCCAGCGGACCGGACGGTTGGGGGAGGGGGTCCTACAATGAGCAGTTCTTC. It yields the protein CASGPDGWGRGSYNEQFF.

This clonotype was seen many times. The CDR3 bases are TGCAGTGCTACCGAGGGGTACGAGCAGTACTTC. Protein sequence: CSATEGYEQYF. The chain carries TRBV20-1 and TRBJ2-7; D assignment may be TRBD1 or TRBD2 (5 bases each). The germline V gene encodes CDR1 DFQATT and CDR2 SNEGSKA (reference sequence). The CDR3 sequence is 11 residues long. Trimming pared 4 bases from V and 4 bases from J, leaving 8 bases between.

This clonotype has a count of ten or more. V and J are TRBV27 and TRBJ2-1; maybe TRBD2 (6 bases). Per germline, CDR1 MNHEY and CDR2 SMNVEV (reference sequence). The CDR3 length is 14 residues. V was pared by 8 bases and J by 3 bases, with 14 bases between. CDR3 sequence (DNA): TGTGCCAGCGCCCCTGGAGGGAGCTACAATGAGCAGTTCTTC. Encoded protein: CASAPGGSYNEQFF.

This clonotype was seen repeatedly, ten times or more. V and J are TRBV11-3 and TRBJ2-1, with D uncertain. Trimming left V 5 bases short and J 10 bases short, with 18 bases between. Per the germline V gene, CDR1 is SGHNT and CDR2 is YENEEA. The CDR3 contains 14 residues. The CDR3 sequence is CASSLDPTGGEQFF. CDR3 DNA: TGTGCCAGCAGCCTGGACCCCACGGGTGGAGAGCAGTTCTTC.

This clonotype was found many times. The rearrangement links TRBV6-2 or TRBV6-3 to TRBJ2-1; 14 nucleotides line up with TRBD2. The junction had 8 bases not matched to a gene; V was cut back by 10 bases and J by 0 bases. This CDR3 region has 17 residues. Per the germline V gene, CDR1 is MNHEY and CDR2 is SVGEGT. The CDR3 nucleotides are TGTGCCACTACAAGGACTAGCGGGAGGAGCTCCTACAATGAGCAGTTCTTC. Encoded protein: CATTRTSGRSSYNEQFF.

This clonotype showed up just a few times. The J gene is TRBJ1-1, the V gene TRBV9; D is possibly TRBD1 (6 bases). In germline, CDR1 is SGDLS, CDR2 YYNGEE. Deletions cut 4 bases from V and 0 bases from J, with 13 bases between. The CDR3 has 15 amino acids. The CDR3 DNA is TGTGCCAGCAGCCCCTCAGGGGAAATGAACACTGAAGCTTTCTTT. As protein: CASSPSGEMNTEAFF.

In its sample, this clonotype was seen many times. The V call is TRBV15, the J call TRBJ2-3; no definite D call. With 0 bases removed from V and 4 bases from J, the gap between germline ends came to 5 bases. This CDR3 spans 13 amino acids. Germline-derived CDR1 and CDR2 are LNHNV and YYDKDF (reference sequence). The CDR3 sequence is CATSRDPADTQYF. The CDR3 DNA reads as TGTGCCACCAGCAGAGATCCGGCAGATACGCAGTATTTT.

This clonotype was counted many times. The chain has TRBV20-1 and TRBJ2-3; 9 nucleotides match TRBD2. This CDR3 has 15 amino acids. Germline V gene data show CDR1 as DFQATT and CDR2 as SNEGSKA (reference sequence). Trimming removed 1 base from V and 2 bases from J; junction bases left unmatched: 4. CDR3 protein: CSARARTSDTDTQYF. CDR3 DNA: TGCAGTGCTAGAGCCAGGACTAGCGACACAGATACGCAGTATTTT.

This clonotype was recorded many times. This rearrangement joins TRBV7-9 to TRBJ2-7, with no clear D. V gave up 1 base and J gave up 6 bases, with 16 bases separating them. Germline V gene data show CDR1 as SEHNR and CDR2 as FQNEAQ (reference sequence). The CDR3 loop spans 15 amino acids. The CDR3 DNA follows: TGTGCCAGCAGCTTAGGGGGTTTCAGTCCGGGCGAGCAGTACTTC. Protein sequence: CASSLGGFSPGEQYF.

This clonotype has a count of ten or more. The chain is built from TRBV12-3 or TRBV12-4 and TRBJ1-1; tentative D call: TRBD1 (6 bases). The CDR3 has 13 residues. The V and J ends lost 4 bases and 5 bases respectively, with 11 bases between them. The CDR3 loop reads CASSWVGGTEAFF. CDR3 sequence (DNA): TGTGCCAGCAGTTGGGTAGGGGGAACTGAAGCTTTCTTT.

As regards this clonotype: This may come from a read error, since a much larger clone is one base off. The chain recombines TRBV27 with TRBJ1-1; a possible D gene is TRBD1 (5 bases). CDR3 length equals 13 residues. From germline, CDR1 is MNHEY and CDR2 SMNVEV (reference sequence). Trimming pared 4 bases from V and 4 bases from J, leaving 10 bases between. CDR3 coding DNA: TGTGCCAGCAGTTCTAACAGGCGCACTGAAGCTTTCTTT. This sequence encodes CASSSNRRTEAFF.

Many counts were recorded for this clonotype. This chain joins TRBV28 and TRBJ1-2; D gene unclear. The V end was cut by 7 bases, the J end by 6 bases, with 12 bases between. This CDR3 contains 12 residues. The germline V gene encodes CDR1 MDHEN and CDR2 SYDVKM. As DNA, the CDR3 is TGTGCCAGCACGACGGGGAGGCATGGCTACACCTTC. Its protein product is CASTTGRHGYTF.